These 10 T cell receptor beta chains share one sample of origin, sequenced in a study of CD8 T cells in ankylosing spondylitis. The study, taken as a whole, reports: Several highly homologous variants formed a TCR beta motif that appeared characteristic of ankylosing spondylitis blood.

These receptors are not linked to any known antigen. TCRdb fed the 5' RACE reads into MiXCR, producing one record per CDR3 protein. The top ten hold 0.51% of the sample, which has hundreds of thousands of distinct CDR3 sequences, roughly 10% seen once. Sequencing input: blood, either unsorted or a sorted T cell fraction (not recorded which). The receptor set was obtained from a male donor with ankylosing spondylitis.

The rearrangement uses TRBV7-9 and TRBJ2-7, with D possibly TRBD1 on 6 matching bases. This CDR3 spans 14 amino acids. Germline V CDR1 and CDR2: SEHNR, FQNEAQ (reference sequence). Trimming removed 1 base at V and 3 bases at J, with 10 bases between. CDR3 coding DNA: TGTGCCAGCAGCTTAGAGCAGGGGCGCTACGAGCAGTACTTC. Protein: CASSLEQGRYEQYF.

This clonotype came up a few times. The rearrangement links TRBV9 to TRBJ2-1; 7 nucleotides agree with TRBD2. Looked up from germline, CDR1 is SGDLS and CDR2 is YYNGEE. The CDR3 is 15 amino acids. J gave up 3 bases and V 1 base, and 4 bases lay outside the gene matches. The CDR3 is CASSVTERGYNEQFF. The CDR3 nucleotides read TGTGCCAGCAGCGTAACGGAGCGGGGCTACAATGAGCAGTTCTTC.

This clonotype has more than one count but fewer than ten. The V and J genes are TRBV6-6 and TRBJ2-6; no clear D. The CDR3 is 13 amino acids. Trimming cost V 8 bases and J 4 bases, with 9 bases left between them. Germline-derived CDR1 and CDR2 are MNHNY and SVGAGI (reference sequence). CDR3 protein: CASPHGGANVLTF. The DNA of the CDR3 is TGTGCCAGCCCCCACGGGGGGGCCAACGTCCTGACTTTC.

This clonotype was seen more than once but under ten times. The chain combines TRBV6-1 with TRBJ1-2, with D unclear. CDR1 and CDR2 from the germline V gene are MNHNS and SASEGT. Between the trimmed V and J ends, which lost 6 bases and 2 bases, there was a span of 10 bases. This CDR3 spans 13 amino acids. The CDR3 coding sequence is TGTGCCAGCAGCCCCGCCGAAAACTATGGCTACACCTTC. This sequence encodes CASSPAENYGYTF.

This clonotype was counted between two and nine times. The J gene is TRBJ2-7, the V gene TRBV5-1, with 7 bases that match TRBD1. From germline, CDR1 is SGHRS and CDR2 YFSETQ. V was pared by 3 bases and J by 0 bases, with 6 bases of the junction left unmatched. This CDR3 contains 15 residues. CDR3 residues: CASSSTGARSYEQYF. The CDR3 DNA reads TGCGCCAGCAGCTCTACAGGGGCTCGCTCCTACGAGCAGTACTTC. The variable domain in full, completed from reference TRBV5-1 and TRBJ2-7, reads KAGVTQTPRYLIKTRGQQVTLSCSPISGHRSVSWYQQTPGQGLQFLFEYFSETQRNKGNFPGRFSGRQFSNSRSEMNVSTLELGDSALYLCASSSTGARSYEQYFGPGTRLTVT.

The sample holds a few counts of this clonotype. V usage is TRBV30 and J usage is TRBJ2-5; 10 nucleotides align to TRBD1. V trimming: 4 bases; J trimming: 1 base; junction bases outside the gene matches: 6. Looked up from germline, CDR1 is GTSNPN and CDR2 is SVGIG (reference sequence). The CDR3 extends over 15 amino acids. The DNA of the CDR3 is TGTGCCTGGACCAGGACAGGGGGGAGCCAAGAGACCCAGTACTTC. It translates to CAWTRTGGSQETQYF.

This clonotype was recorded only once. The chain joins TRBV4-3 to TRBJ2-7; perhaps TRBD1 as D (8 bases). Trimming took 0 bases from V and 7 from J, leaving 16 bases between them. The germline gives CDR1 LGHNA, CDR2 YSLEER. The CDR3 has 15 residues. The CDR3 coding sequence is TGCGCCAGCAGCCAAGAAGCGGGACAGGCTAGGGAGCAGTACTTC. As protein: CASSQEAGQAREQYF.

This clonotype was observed a few times. The chain uses TRBV6-6 and TRBJ1-1; D is unclear. This CDR3 is built from 11 residues. Germline assignment: CDR1 MNHNY and CDR2 SVGAGI (reference sequence). Trimming took off 6 bases at V and 11 bases at J, with 13 bases between the two ends. The CDR3 here is CASRHGLAAFF. The CDR3 DNA sequence: TGTGCCAGCAGACACGGCCTCGCGGCTTTCTTT.

The CDR3 coding sequence is TGTGCCAGCAGTGATTCCGGACAGCACAATCAGCCCCAGCATTTT. This sequence encodes CASSDSGQHNQPQHF. V usage is TRBV25-1 and J usage is TRBJ1-5; D is possibly TRBD1 (6 bases). This CDR3 is built from 15 residues. The germline V gene encodes CDR1 MGHDK and CDR2 SYGVNS. Trimming removed 3 bases from V and 3 bases from J, with 12 bases in between.

This clonotype was seen many times. CDR3 residues: CSAGRTGSNQPQHF. CDR3 nucleotide sequence: TGCAGTGCTGGACGGACAGGGAGCAATCAGCCCCAGCATTTT. The rearrangement uses TRBV20-1 and TRBJ1-5, with 8 bases lining up with TRBD1. This CDR3 region has 14 residues. Germline CDR1 is DFQATT and CDR2 is SNEGSKA (reference sequence). With V trimmed by 5 bases and J by 1 base, 4 bases remained unmatched.